This paragraph covers one T cell receptor beta chain sequence. It has no known antigen specificity. Base qualities are not provided; no much larger clone lies one nucleotide away. The CDR3 regions of human TCRbeta chains were analyzed by immunosequencing. The study's processing was this. TCRs in the repertoires were compared against a reference library of SARS-CoV-2-specific TCRs that had been generated with the MIRA antigen-specificity platform. Breadth was defined as the fraction of unique TCRs that were SARS-CoV-2-associated, and depth was defined as the fraction of total T cells that were SARS-CoV-2-associated. Using the MIRA data, every spike-specific TCR was mapped to the spike region that the TCR reacted to and assigned to either a CD4 or a CD8 class. Log10-transformed breadth and depth values were compared by one-way ANOVA with Sidak's multiple comparisons tests. TCRdb stores this immuneACCESS table with in-frame sequences only. Part of the clones is absent; in the studies checked, under half of the shortfall reflects unresolved V genes, and no reason is known for the rest. V and J calls and clone size are as listed in that table; D and trimming were resolved from the DNA. The sample includes 100,000 or so clones, with approximately 96% observed a single time. The ten top clones hold 2% to 2.5% of the sample.

This entry is derived from a study of T cell responses to AZD1222 COVID-19 vaccine (dated by TCRdb to 2020 to 2023). Notes on the research overall: AZD1222 recipients with second doses at about 4 weeks or about 12 weeks were pooled, because spike-specific TCR depth and breadth did not differ between schedules. TCR sequencing covered over 230 trial participants: 207 given two doses of AZD1222 and about 26 given two doses of MenACWY control vaccine. Trial participants were enrolled by age into 18-55, 56-69 and 70-plus year subgroups, with around 140, 26 and 57 TCR-sequenced participants respectively.

What the work shows at the level of the full study, not this receptor alone: Participants were mostly white British, with more females than males. The authors suggested clonal diversity may have been underestimated. In the small 56-69-year group, the increase in depth fell short of significance, most likely because of low power. The whole spike protein was spanned by vaccine-associated CD4 TCRs, and dominant responses were seen in regions 160-218 and 743-854. Only a handful of AZD1222 recipients were SARS-CoV-2 seropositive at baseline, limiting conclusions about previously exposed vaccinees. Spike-specific TCR breadth and depth rose significantly after two AZD1222 doses compared with day 0 and with MenACWY recipients. Reportedly, almost half of the unique spike-specific TCRs recognized epitopes lying outside the regions that are mutated in the B.1.351 and B.1.1.7 variants. No day 14 peak-response samples were available, so repertoires were characterized only after the peak T cell response.

The time point label corresponds to: baseline before first vaccination. Samples from vaccinated people were obtained from the UK trials COV001 and COV002, which included a single-blind randomized controlled phase 2/3 trial of AZD1222 (ChAdOx1 nCoV-19) in healthy adults. For TCRbeta chain sequencing, PBMC samples from trial participants were taken at day 0 and at day 28 after the second dose. The TCR comes from an adult in good health. The material was peripheral blood, obtained on day 0 of AZD1222 vaccination.

For the CDR3, the sequence is CASSLAIGGTTNEKLFF. The nucleotide sequence is given as TGTGCCAGCAGCTTAGCTATAGGGGGGACAACTAATGAAAAACTGTTTTTT. The sequence links TRBV7-9 to TRBJ1-4; perhaps TRBD1 is the D gene, with 6 bases matching. V sheds 0 bases and J sheds 0 bases, leaving 11 bases between their ends. The CDR3 runs 17 residues from the cysteine to the phenylalanine. Kept here is only the CDR3 DNA, which spans 51 bases and is read in frame from base 1. CDR1 SEHNR and CDR2 FQNEAQ were looked up in the germline V gene (reference sequence).